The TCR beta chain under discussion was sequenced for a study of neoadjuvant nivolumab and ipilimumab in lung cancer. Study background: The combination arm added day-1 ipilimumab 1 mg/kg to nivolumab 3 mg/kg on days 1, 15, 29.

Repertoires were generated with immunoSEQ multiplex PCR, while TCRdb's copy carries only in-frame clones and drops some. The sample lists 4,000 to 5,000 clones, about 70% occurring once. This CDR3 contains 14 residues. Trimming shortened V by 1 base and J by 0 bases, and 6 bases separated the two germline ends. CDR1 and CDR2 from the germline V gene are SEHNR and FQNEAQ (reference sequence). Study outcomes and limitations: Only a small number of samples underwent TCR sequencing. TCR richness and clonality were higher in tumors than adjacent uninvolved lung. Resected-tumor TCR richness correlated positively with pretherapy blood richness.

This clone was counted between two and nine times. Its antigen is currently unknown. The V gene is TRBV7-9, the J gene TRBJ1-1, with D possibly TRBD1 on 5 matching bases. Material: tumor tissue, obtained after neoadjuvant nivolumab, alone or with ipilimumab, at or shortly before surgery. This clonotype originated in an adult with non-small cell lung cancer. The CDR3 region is CASSLEGLNTEAFF. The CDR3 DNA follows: TGTGCCAGCAGCTTAGAGGGGCTGAACACTGAAGCTTTCTTT.